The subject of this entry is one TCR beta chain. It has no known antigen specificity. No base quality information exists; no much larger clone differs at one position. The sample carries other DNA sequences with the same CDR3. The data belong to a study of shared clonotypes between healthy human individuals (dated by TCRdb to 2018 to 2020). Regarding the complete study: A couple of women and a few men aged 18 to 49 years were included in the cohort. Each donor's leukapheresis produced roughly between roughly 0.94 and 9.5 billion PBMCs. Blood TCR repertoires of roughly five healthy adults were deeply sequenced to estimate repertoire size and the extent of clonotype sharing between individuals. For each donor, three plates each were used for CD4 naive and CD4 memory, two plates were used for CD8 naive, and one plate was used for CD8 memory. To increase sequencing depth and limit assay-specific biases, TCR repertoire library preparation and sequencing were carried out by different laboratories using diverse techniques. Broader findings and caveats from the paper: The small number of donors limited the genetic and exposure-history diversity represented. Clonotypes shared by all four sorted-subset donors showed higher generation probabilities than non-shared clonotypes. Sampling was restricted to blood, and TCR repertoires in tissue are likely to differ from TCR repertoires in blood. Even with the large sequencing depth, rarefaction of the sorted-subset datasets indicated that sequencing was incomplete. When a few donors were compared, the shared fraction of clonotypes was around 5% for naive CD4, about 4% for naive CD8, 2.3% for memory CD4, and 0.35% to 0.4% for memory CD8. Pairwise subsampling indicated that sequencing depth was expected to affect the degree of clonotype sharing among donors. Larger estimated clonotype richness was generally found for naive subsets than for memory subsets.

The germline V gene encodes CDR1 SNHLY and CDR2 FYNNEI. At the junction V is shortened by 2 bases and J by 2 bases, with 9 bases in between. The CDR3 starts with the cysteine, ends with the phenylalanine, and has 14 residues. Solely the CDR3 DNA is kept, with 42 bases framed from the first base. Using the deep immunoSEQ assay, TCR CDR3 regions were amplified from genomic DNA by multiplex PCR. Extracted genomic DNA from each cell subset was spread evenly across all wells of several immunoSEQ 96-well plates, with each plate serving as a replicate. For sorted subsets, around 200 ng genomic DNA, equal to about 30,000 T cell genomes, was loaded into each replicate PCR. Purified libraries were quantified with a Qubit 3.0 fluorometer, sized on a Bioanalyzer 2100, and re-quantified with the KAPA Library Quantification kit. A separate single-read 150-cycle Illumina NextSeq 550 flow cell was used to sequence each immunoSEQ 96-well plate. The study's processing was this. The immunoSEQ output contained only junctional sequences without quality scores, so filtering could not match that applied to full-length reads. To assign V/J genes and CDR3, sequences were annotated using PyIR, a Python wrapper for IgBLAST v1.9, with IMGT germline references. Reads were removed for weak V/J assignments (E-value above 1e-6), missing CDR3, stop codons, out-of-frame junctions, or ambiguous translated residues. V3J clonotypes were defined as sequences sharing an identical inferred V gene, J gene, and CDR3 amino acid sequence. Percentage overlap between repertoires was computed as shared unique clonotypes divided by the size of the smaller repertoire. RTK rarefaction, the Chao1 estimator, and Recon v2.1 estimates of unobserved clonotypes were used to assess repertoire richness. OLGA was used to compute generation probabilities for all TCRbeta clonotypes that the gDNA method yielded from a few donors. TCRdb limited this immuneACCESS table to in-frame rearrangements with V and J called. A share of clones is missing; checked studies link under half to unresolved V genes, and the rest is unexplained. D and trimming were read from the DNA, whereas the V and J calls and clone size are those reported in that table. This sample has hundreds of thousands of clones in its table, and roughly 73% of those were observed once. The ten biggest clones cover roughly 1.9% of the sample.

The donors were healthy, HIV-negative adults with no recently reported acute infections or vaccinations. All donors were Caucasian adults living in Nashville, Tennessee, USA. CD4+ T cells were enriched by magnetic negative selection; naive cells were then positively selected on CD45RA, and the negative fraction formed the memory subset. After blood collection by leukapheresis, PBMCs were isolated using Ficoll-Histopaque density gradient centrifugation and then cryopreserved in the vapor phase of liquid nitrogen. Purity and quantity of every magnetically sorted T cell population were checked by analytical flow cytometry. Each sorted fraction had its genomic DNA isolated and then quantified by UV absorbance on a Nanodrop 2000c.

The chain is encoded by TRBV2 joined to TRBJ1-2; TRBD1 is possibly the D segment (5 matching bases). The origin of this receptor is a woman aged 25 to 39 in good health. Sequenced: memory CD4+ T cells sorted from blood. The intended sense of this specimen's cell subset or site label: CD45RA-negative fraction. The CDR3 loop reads CASSEKGTNYGYTF. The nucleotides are TGTGCCAGCAGTGAAAAGGGGACCAACTATGGCTACACCTTC.